These T cell receptor beta chains were read from a single sample in a study of cytomegalovirus exposure and HLA in healthy donors. This table comes from immunoSEQ multiplex PCR, and its TCRdb copy is limited to in-frame clones, with some not included. The table lists 60,000 to 90,000 clones, about 95% of them singletons. The specimen was PBMCs. Source of these receptors: a woman aged 18-29 years in good health and CMV-seronegative. Each CDR3 is given with its conserved first and last residue. Each record gives: J gene, CDR3 length, V gene, CDR3 protein.

>TRBJ1-4|14|TRBV7-9
CASSLRGLNEKLFF
>TRBJ2-5|12|TRBV30
CAWSFLQETQYF
>TRBJ1-5|15|TRBV6-1
CASVRDRTTYQPQHF
>TRBJ1-2|14|TRBV28
CASSPGTGIGGYTF
>TRBJ1-5|13|TRBV19
CAGGGSGNQPQHF
>TRBJ2-3|11|TRBV7-8
CASSPEGVQYF
>TRBJ2-6|15|TRBV5-1
CASSRDSSGANVLTF
>TRBJ1-1|17|TRBV27
CASTPGGRGIMNTEAFF
>TRBJ1-2|14|TRBV6-6
CASSSRTGNYGYTF
>TRBJ2-7|15|TRBV11-2
CASSLGTANSYEQYF
>TRBJ2-7|13|TRBV28
CASEVAGDYEQYF
>TRBJ1-2|15|TRBV19
CASSTTGRRMAGYTF
>TRBJ2-2|14|TRBV7-6
CASSLGRGRGELFF
>TRBJ2-2|16|TRBV7-9
CASSEDRGLNTGELFF
>TRBJ2-2|16|TRBV5-6
CASSFWRGTNTGELFF